The entry below describes one TCR beta chain. The cohort comprised adults aged about 18 to 100 years residing in approximately 25 US areas. Assignment of participants to cohorts was predicated upon participant-reported clinical history. V shed 3 bases and J 3 bases; nucleotides not matched to a gene: 1. Per germline, CDR1 LNHNV and CDR2 YYDKDF (reference sequence). The CDR3 runs 14 residues. These data belong to a study of blood T cell repertoires in COVID-19. Study-wide background: PBMCs, B-cell-depleted T cells, or T cells were the source of the cDNA or gDNA that made up the material.

In the authors' methods: Nucleated cell counts were estimated from reference gene primer amplification. Here immunoSEQ multiplex PCR was the method, and the copy in TCRdb shows in-frame clones only, minus some. V and J calls and clone size are copied from that table; D and trimming were computed from the DNA. The data hold about 220,000 clones, with approximately 90% observed a single time. Material: PBMCs or T cells enriched from blood (not recorded which). The clonotype originates from a woman between 25 and 40 years old who had recovered from COVID-19. The chain employs TRBV15 and TRBJ1-4, with 7 bases matching TRBD1. CDR3: CATSSGQANEKLFF. The CDR3 DNA follows: TGTGCCACCAGCAGTGGACAGGCTAATGAAAAACTGTTTTTT.